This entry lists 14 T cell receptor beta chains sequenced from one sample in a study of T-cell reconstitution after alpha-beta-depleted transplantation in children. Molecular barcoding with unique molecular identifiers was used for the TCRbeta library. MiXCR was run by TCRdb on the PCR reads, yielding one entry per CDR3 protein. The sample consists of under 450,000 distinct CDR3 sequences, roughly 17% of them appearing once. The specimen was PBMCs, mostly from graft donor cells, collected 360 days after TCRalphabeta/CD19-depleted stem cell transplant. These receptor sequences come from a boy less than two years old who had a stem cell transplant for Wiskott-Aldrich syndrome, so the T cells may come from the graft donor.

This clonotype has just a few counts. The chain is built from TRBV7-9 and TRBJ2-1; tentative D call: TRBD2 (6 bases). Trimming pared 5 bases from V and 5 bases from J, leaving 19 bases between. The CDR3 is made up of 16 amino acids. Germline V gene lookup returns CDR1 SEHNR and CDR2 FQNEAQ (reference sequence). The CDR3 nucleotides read TGTGCCAGCAGCCGGGAATCGCGGGGTCCCAACAATGAGCAGTTCTTC. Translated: CASSRESRGPNNEQFF. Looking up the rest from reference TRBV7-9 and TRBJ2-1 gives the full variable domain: DTGVSQNPRHKITKRGQNVTFRCDPISEHNRLYWYRQTLGQGPEFLTYFQNEAQLEKSRLLSDRFSAERPKGSFSTLEIQRTEQGDSAMYLCASSRESRGPNNEQFFGPGTRLTVL.

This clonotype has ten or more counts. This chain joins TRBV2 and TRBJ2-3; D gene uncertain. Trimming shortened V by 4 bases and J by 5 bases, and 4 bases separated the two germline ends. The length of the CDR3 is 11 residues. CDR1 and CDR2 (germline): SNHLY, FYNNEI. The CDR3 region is CASSVRDTQYF. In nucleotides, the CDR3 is TGTGCCAGCAGTGTGAGAGATACGCAGTATTTT.

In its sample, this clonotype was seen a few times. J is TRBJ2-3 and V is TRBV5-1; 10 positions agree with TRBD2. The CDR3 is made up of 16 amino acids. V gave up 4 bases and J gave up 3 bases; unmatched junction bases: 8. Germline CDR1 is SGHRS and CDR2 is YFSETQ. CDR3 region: CASSQGLAVTTDTQYF. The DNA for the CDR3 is TGCGCCAGCAGCCAAGGACTAGCGGTGACGACAGATACGCAGTATTTT.

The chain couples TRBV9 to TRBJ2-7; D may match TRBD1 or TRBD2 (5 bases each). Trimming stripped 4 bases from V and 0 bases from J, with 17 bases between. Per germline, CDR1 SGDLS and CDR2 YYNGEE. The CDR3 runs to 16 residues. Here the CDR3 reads CASSLGEEPNSYEQYF. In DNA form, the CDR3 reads TGTGCCAGCAGCCTGGGGGAAGAACCTAACTCCTACGAGCAGTACTTC.

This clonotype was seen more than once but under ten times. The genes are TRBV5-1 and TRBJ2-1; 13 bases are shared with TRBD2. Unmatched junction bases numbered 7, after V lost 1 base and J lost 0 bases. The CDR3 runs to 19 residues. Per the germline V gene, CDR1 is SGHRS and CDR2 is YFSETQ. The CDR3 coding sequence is TGCGCCAGCAGCTTGATGACTAGCGGGAGGTCGAGCTCCTACAATGAGCAGTTCTTC. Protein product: CASSLMTSGRSSSYNEQFF.

The CDR3 nucleotides are TGCAGCGGACGTCGGAAACCCTCCTACGAGCAGTACTTC. This codes for CSGRRKPSYEQYF. This sequence joins TRBV29-1 and TRBJ2-7; no definite D call. V gave up 7 bases and J gave up 0 bases, with 13 bases separating them. Germline-derived CDR1 and CDR2 are SQVTM and ANQGSEA. The CDR3 contains 13 residues.

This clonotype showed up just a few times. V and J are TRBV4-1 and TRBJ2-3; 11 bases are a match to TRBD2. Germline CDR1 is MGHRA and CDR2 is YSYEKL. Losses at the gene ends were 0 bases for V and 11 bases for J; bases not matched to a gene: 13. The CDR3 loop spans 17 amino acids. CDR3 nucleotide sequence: TGCGCCAGCAGCCAAGATGTTGAAGGGATAGCGGGAGGGAGGCAGTATTTT. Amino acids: CASSQDVEGIAGGRQYF.

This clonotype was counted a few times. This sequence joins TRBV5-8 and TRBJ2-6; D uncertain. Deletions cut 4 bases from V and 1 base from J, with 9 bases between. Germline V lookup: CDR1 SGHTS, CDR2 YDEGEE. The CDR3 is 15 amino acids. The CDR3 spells CASSRYTSGANVLTF. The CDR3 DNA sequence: TGTGCCAGCAGCCGCTACACATCTGGGGCCAACGTCCTGACTTTC.

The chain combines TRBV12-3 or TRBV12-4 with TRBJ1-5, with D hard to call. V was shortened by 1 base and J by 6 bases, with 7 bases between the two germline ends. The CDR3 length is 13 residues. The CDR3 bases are TGTGCCAGCAGTTTAGGGACCTTTCAGCCCCAGCATTTT. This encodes CASSLGTFQPQHF.

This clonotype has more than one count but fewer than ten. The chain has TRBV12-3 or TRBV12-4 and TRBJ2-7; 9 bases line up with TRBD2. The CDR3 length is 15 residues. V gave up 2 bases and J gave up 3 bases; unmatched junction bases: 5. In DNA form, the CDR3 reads TGTGCCAGCAGTTTACTACCTAGCGGGGACTACGAGCAGTACTTC. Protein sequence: CASSLLPSGDYEQYF.

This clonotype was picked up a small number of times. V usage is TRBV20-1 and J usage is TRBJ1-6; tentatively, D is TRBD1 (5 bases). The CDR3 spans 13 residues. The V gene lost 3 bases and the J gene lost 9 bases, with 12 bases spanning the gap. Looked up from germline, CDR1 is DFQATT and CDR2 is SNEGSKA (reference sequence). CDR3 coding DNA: TGCAGTGCTAGGGGGGGAGTGCTTTCACCCCTCCACTTT. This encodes CSARGGVLSPLHF.

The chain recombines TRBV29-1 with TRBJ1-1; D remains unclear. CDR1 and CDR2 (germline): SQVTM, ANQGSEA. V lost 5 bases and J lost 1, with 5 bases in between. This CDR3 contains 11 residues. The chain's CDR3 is CSVYRNTEAFF. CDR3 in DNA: TGCAGCGTTTACAGGAACACTGAAGCTTTCTTT.

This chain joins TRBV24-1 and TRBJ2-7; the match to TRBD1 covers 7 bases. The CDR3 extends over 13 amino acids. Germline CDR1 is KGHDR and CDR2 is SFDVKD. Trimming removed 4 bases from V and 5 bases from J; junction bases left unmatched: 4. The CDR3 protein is CATSETGADEQYF. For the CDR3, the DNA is TGTGCCACCAGTGAAACAGGGGCCGACGAGCAGTACTTC.

Written as DNA, the CDR3 is TGTGCCAGCAGTTTAGTAAGCGGGGGCTCTAGCACAGATACGCAGTATTTT. It encodes CASSLVSGGSSTDTQYF. This rearrangement joins TRBV27 to TRBJ2-3, with 8 positions matching TRBD2. The V gene end was trimmed by 2 bases and the J gene end by 0 bases; junction bases not matched to a gene: 7. The CDR3 totals 17 residues. Germline lookup yields CDR1 MNHEY and CDR2 SMNVEV (reference sequence).